This T cell receptor (beta chain) was identified during a study of cytomegalovirus exposure and HLA in healthy donors. Study-wide findings and caveats: Cytomegalovirus association was assigned to approximately 160 TCR beta chains. Earlier analysis yielded a pattern in which most TCR beta V segments were productive about 90% or about 30% of the time. Reported performance of the classifier showed diagnosis of cytomegalovirus status with high specificity and sensitivity.

The length of the CDR3 is 15 residues. Germline CDR1 SGHAT, CDR2 FQDESV (reference sequence). The V and J ends lost 1 base and 0 bases respectively, with 8 bases between them. Researchers ran the PCR with 60 Vbeta and 13 Jbeta primers. Original handling: A later analysis counted approximately 80 million unique TCR beta chains, some 11 million shared. Profiled with immunoSEQ multiplex PCR; TCRdb holds only in-frame clones, not every one. V and J calls and clone size follow that table, whereas D and trimming were derived from the DNA. The table records about 61,000 clones, about 90% of them present only once. This clone was seen just once. Its antigen is still unknown.

Input material: PBMCs. The TCR comes from a man aged 30-40 years in good health and CMV-seropositive. The rearrangement links TRBV11-1 to TRBJ2-3; perhaps TRBD1 as D (5 bases). The CDR3: CASSLDQGSTDTQYF. The CDR3 DNA is TGTGCCAGCAGCTTAGACCAGGGAAGCACAGATACGCAGTATTTT. The full variable domain, completed using reference TRBV11-1 and TRBJ2-3, is EAEVAQSPRYKITEKSQAVAFWCDPISGHATLYWYRQILGQGPELLVQFQDESVVDDSQLPKDRFSAERLKGVDSTLKIQPAELGDSAMYLCASSLDQGSTDTQYFGPGTRLTVL.